One sample yielded the 21 T cell receptor beta chains listed below, sequenced in a study of T cell repertoires in cytomegalovirus infection. TCRdb passed the reads through MiXCR, listing each CDR3 protein once. The sample carries around 450,000 distinct CDR3 sequences, under 40% recorded once. The material sequenced was PBMCs. These receptors were taken from a human donor in good health (CMV status not recorded). Some clones in this sample may be carry-over from other donors' samples.

A few counts support this clonotype. The chain combines TRBV19 with TRBJ1-5; TRBD1 aligns across 8 bases. The ends lost 6 bases at V and 5 bases at J; junction bases unmatched: 12. CDR3 size: 16 residues. Looked up from germline, CDR1 is LNHDA and CDR2 is SQIVND (reference sequence). The CDR3 region has the DNA TGTGCCAGTAGAAAAGCGGACAGGGCAAGTGATCAGCCCCAGCATTTT. Translated, it gives CASRKADRASDQPQHF.

The rearrangement uses TRBV6-5 and TRBJ2-4, with no clear D. This CDR3 region has 15 residues. Per germline, CDR1 MNHEY and CDR2 SVGAGI. Trimming stripped 10 bases from V and 0 bases from J, with 16 bases between. The CDR3 loop is CATTRSILAKNIQYF. DNA of the CDR3: TGTGCCACCACAAGAAGTATTCTAGCCAAAAACATTCAGTACTTC.

This clonotype has a count of ten or more. The chain combines TRBV7-2 with TRBJ1-6, with 7 bases matching TRBD1. V shed 5 bases, J shed 5 bases, and the junction held 9 bases outside the gene matches. There are 16 residues in the CDR3. In germline, CDR1 is SGHTA, CDR2 FQGNSA. CDR3 sequence (DNA): TGTGCCAGCAGCGCCCGACAGGGTGGGAATAATTCACCCCTCCACTTT. Protein product: CASSARQGGNNSPLHF.

This chain uses TRBV6-1 with TRBJ2-5; 10 nucleotides agree with TRBD2. The CDR3 runs 13 residues. With 7 bases clipped from V and 4 bases from J, the junction kept 3 bases outside the gene matches. Germline CDR1 is MNHNS and CDR2 is SASEGT. The CDR3 sequence: CASIASGGETQYF. CDR3 nucleotides: TGTGCCAGCATAGCTAGCGGGGGAGAGACCCAGTACTTC.

This chain joins TRBV9 and TRBJ1-2; 10 bases line up with TRBD1. Trimming cost V 4 bases and J 7 bases; bases outside gene matches: 7. The CDR3 consists of 14 residues. Germline CDR1 SGDLS, CDR2 YYNGEE. CDR3: CASSHTRTGGGYTF. The CDR3 bases are TGTGCCAGCAGCCACACCCGGACAGGGGGTGGCTACACCTTC. Together with reference TRBV9 and TRBJ1-2, the CDR3 gives the full variable domain: DSGVTQTPKHLITATGQRVTLRCSPRSGDLSVYWYQQSLDQGLQFLIQYYNGEERAKGNILERFSAQQFPDLHSELNLSSLELGDSALYFCASSHTRTGGGYTFGSGTRLTVV.

This clonotype was seen a handful of times. At one of its ends the junction is not consistent with the germline gene, which may arise from a read error. The V and J genes are TRBV6-1 and TRBJ2-7; perhaps TRBD2 as D (6 bases). CDR1 is MNHNS and CDR2 is SASEGT in the germline V gene. The CDR3 has 14 residues. CDR3 sequence reads: CASDFRGSSYDQYF. The CDR3 DNA reads as TGTGCCAGCGATTTCCGGGGGAGCTCCTACGATCAGTACTTC.

The chain joins TRBV7-9 to TRBJ1-2; D remains ambiguous. From germline, CDR1 is SEHNR and CDR2 FQNEAQ (reference sequence). V was shortened by 10 bases and J by 2 bases, with 11 bases between the two germline ends. The CDR3 extends over 12 amino acids. The CDR3 is CATKAGNYGYTF. DNA for the CDR3: TGTGCCACAAAGGCGGGAAACTATGGCTACACCTTC.

This clonotype was picked up one time. The chain couples TRBV4-1 to TRBJ2-2; D not resolved. The ends were cut back, 1 base at V and 7 bases at J, with 7 bases in the middle. Germline CDR1 reads MGHRA; CDR2 reads YSYEKL. CDR3 length: 13 residues. The CDR3 is CASSQVGGGELFF. CDR3 in DNA: TGCGCCAGCAGCCAAGTGGGCGGCGGGGAGCTGTTTTTT.

At least ten counts were recorded for this clonotype. This chain links TRBV4-1 with TRBJ1-2, with 7 bases that match TRBD1. From germline, CDR1 is MGHRA and CDR2 YSYEKL. This CDR3 contains 14 residues. J was trimmed by 4 bases and V by 7 bases; bases with no gene match: 9. This CDR3 is CASNTPGGRYGYTF. The CDR3 coding sequence is TGCGCCAGCAATACCCCAGGGGGTCGCTATGGCTACACCTTC.

This clonotype was recorded a few times. The V call is TRBV11-2, the J call TRBJ2-1, with TRBD2 matching over 11 bases. V dropped 5 bases and J dropped 9; count of bases not matched to a gene: 3. In germline, CDR1 is SGHAT, CDR2 FQNNGV. The CDR3 has 13 residues. CDR3 sequence reads: CASSVAGGLEQFF. CDR3 nucleotides: TGTGCCAGCAGCGTAGCGGGGGGGCTTGAGCAGTTCTTC.

The V and J genes are TRBV20-1 and TRBJ1-6, with TRBD1 matching 9 bases. The germline V gene encodes CDR1 DFQATT and CDR2 SNEGSKA (reference sequence). Trimming took 5 bases from V and 5 from J; bases not matched to a gene: 4. This CDR3 has 14 amino acids. The CDR3 nucleotides are TGCAGTGCTGGGACAGGGAGGGATAATTCACCCCTCCACTTT. This gives the protein CSAGTGRDNSPLHF.

There are a few counts of this clonotype. One end of the junction is discordant with germline, which a read error may explain. The gene calls are TRBV7-8 and TRBJ1-1; 7 bases are shared with TRBD1. The CDR3 extends over 16 amino acids. Germline V gene sequence: CDR1 SGHVS, CDR2 FQNEAQ. In DNA form, the CDR3 reads TGTGCCAGCAGCCCATCTCCGACAGGGCACAACACTGATGCTTTCTTT. It specifies CASSPSPTGHNTDAFF.

The chain recombines TRBV11-2 with TRBJ2-7, with D perhaps TRBD1 (6 bases). Germline loops: CDR1 SGHAT, CDR2 FQNNGV. Trimming took 3 bases from V and 3 from J, leaving 12 bases between them. This CDR3 comprises 14 residues. CDR3 loop: CASSFDRSYYEQYF. In DNA, the CDR3 is TGTGCCAGCAGCTTCGACAGGTCCTACTACGAGCAGTACTTC.

The gene calls are TRBV6-1 and TRBJ1-5, with 11 bases fitting TRBD1. The CDR3 contains 14 residues. Germline V gives CDR1 MNHNS, CDR2 SASEGT. Trimming at V came to 6 bases and at J to 11 bases, leaving 9 bases not matched to a gene. This CDR3 is CASSGTGGKSSQHF. As DNA, the CDR3 is TGTGCCAGCAGCGGGACAGGGGGGAAATCGTCCCAGCATTTT.

In the case of this clonotype: The junction departs from the called germline gene at one end, perhaps through a read error. The chain couples TRBV12-3 or TRBV12-4 to TRBJ1-1; D is ambiguous. The CDR3 is 14 residues long. The CDR3 here is CTSSPAGPNTEAFF. CDR3 nucleotide sequence: TGTACCAGCAGCCCGGCGGGTCCGAACACTGAAGCTTTCTTT.

The chain uses TRBV6-6 and TRBJ2-1; perhaps D is TRBD1 or TRBD2 (6 bases each). Trimming pared 0 bases from V and 8 bases from J, leaving 14 bases between. Germline lookup yields CDR1 MNHNY and CDR2 SVGAGI (reference sequence). This CDR3 has 15 amino acids. The CDR3: CASSYSGGPSDEQFF. The CDR3 nucleotides are TGTGCCAGCAGTTACTCGGGGGGCCCCTCCGATGAGCAGTTCTTC.

This chain connects TRBV4-1 to TRBJ2-7; D ambiguous. From germline, CDR1 is MGHRA and CDR2 YSYEKL. The CDR3 contains 16 residues. Trimming shortened V by 1 base and J by 3 bases, and 16 bases separated the two germline ends. Written as DNA, the CDR3 is TGCGCCAGCAGCCAAGTCCCGACGGTTTCCGGCTACGAGCAGTACTTC. Translation gives CASSQVPTVSGYEQYF.

Notes on this clonotype: A much larger clonotype is one base distant, so this may be a read error. The chain has TRBV12-3 or TRBV12-4 and TRBJ1-1; D is perhaps TRBD1 (6 bases). The CDR3 loop spans 12 amino acids. CDR3 coding DNA: TGTGACAGCAGCCCGGACAGCACTGAAGCTTTCTTT. Translating gives CDSSPDSTEAFF.

The V gene is TRBV6-5, the J gene TRBJ2-3; 9 bases match TRBD1. Losses at the gene ends were 6 bases for V and 6 bases for J; bases not matched to a gene: 10. The CDR3 has 15 amino acids. Germline V gives CDR1 MNHEY, CDR2 SVGAGI. As DNA, the CDR3 is TGTGCCAGCAGGTCGGACAGGGGCTTGACGGATACGCAGTATTTT. Amino acids: CASRSDRGLTDTQYF.

The gene calls are TRBV20-1 and TRBJ1-5; perhaps TRBD1 as D (6 bases). Trimming took off 0 bases at V and 4 bases at J, with 22 bases between the two ends. This CDR3 contains 18 residues. CDR1 DFQATT and CDR2 SNEGSKA come from the germline V gene (reference sequence). This CDR3 is CSARDFSRGSNLNQPQHF. In DNA, the CDR3 is TGCAGTGCTAGAGATTTCTCGAGGGGGTCAAATCTGAATCAGCCCCAGCATTTT.

The V call is TRBV6-1, the J call TRBJ2-3, with D hard to call. Germline lookup yields CDR1 MNHNS and CDR2 SASEGT. With 3 bases removed from V and 4 bases from J, the gap between germline ends came to 8 bases. This CDR3 is built from 13 residues. CDR3 sequence reads: CASSDDWADTQYF. In nucleotides, the CDR3 is TGTGCCAGCAGTGACGATTGGGCAGATACGCAGTATTTT.